The rows below give T cell receptor beta chains drawn from one sample of a study of Ad26.COV2.S vaccination and SARS-CoV-2 variants. Clones were read by immunoSEQ multiplex PCR, and TCRdb kept only the in-frame ones, dropping some. The sample has over 400,000 clones, about 90% seen once. The source material was peripheral blood, sampled in a trial of Ad26.COV2.S vaccine versus placebo. The source is a person aged 18-65 years who received the Ad26.COV2.S COVID-19 vaccine or a placebo. Both conserved end residues are part of each CDR3.

CDR3 length	V gene	J gene	CDR3 protein
19	TRBV19	TRBJ2-1	CASKVPGLAGGSSYNEQFF
12	TRBV7-9	TRBJ1-4	CASSLGEEKLFF
16	TRBV29-1	TRBJ2-6	CSVAGGQVSGANVLTF
17	TRBV12-5	TRBJ2-7	CASGLQKRESLTYEQYF
14	TRBV5-4	TRBJ1-3	CASSFQGGGNTIYF
16	TRBV7-9	TRBJ2-1	CASSSNIRLADNEQFF
15	TRBV5-1	TRBJ2-1	CASSLGGLAVNEQFF
14	TRBV11-2	TRBJ2-1	CASSLAGDFNEQFF
16	TRBV3-1/TRBV3-2	TRBJ2-1	CASSLGTSGGYNEQFF
10	TRBV28	TRBJ2-1	CASADNEQFF